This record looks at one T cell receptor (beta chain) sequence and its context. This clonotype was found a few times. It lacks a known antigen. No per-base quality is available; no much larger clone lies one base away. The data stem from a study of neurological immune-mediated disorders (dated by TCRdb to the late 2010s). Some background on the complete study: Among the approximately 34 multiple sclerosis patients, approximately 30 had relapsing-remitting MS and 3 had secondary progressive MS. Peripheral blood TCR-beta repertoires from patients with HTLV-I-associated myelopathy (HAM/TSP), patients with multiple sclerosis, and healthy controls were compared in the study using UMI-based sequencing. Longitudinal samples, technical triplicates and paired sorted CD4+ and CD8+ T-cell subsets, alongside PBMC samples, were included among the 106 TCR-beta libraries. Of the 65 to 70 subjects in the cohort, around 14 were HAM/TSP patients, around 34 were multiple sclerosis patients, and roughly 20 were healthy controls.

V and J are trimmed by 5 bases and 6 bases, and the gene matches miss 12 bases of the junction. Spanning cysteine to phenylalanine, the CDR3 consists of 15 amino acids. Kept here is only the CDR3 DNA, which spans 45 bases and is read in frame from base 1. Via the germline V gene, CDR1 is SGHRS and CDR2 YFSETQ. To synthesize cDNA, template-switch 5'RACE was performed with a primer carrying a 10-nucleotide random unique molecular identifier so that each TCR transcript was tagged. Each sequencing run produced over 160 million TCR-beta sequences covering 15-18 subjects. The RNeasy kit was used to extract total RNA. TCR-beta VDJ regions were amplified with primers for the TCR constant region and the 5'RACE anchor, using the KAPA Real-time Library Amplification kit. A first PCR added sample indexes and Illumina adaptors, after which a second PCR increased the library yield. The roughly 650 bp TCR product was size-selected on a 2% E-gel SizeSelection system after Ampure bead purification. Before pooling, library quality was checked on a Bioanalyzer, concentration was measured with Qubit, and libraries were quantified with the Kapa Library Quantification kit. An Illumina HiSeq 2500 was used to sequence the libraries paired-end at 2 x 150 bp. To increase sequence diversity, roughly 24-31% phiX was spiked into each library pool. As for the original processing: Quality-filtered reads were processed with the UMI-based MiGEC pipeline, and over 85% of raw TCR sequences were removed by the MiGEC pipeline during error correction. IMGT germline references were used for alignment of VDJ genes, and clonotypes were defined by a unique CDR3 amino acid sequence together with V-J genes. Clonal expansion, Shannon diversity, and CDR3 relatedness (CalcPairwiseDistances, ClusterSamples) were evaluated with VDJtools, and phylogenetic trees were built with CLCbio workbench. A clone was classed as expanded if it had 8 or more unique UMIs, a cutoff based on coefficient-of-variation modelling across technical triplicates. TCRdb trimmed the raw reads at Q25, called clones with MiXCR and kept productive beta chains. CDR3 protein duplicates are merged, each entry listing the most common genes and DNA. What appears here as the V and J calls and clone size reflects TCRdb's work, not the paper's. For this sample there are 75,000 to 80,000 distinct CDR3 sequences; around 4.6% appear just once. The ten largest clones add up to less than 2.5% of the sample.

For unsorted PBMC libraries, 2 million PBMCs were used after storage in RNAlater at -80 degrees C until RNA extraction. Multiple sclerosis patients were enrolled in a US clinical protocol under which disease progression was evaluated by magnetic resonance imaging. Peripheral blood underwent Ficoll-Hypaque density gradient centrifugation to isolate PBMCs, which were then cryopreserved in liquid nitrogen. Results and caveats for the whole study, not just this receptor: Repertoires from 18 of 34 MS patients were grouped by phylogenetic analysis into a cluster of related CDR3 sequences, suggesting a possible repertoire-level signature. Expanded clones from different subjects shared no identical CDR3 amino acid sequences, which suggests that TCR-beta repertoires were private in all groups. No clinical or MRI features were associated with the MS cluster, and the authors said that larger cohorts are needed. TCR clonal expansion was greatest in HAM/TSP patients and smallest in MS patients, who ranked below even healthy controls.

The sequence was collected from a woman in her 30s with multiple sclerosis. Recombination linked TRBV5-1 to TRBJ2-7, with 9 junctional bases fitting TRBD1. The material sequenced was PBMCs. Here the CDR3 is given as CASSYGTGFSGEQYF. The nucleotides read TGCGCCAGCAGTTATGGGACAGGGTTTAGTGGCGAGCAGTACTTC.